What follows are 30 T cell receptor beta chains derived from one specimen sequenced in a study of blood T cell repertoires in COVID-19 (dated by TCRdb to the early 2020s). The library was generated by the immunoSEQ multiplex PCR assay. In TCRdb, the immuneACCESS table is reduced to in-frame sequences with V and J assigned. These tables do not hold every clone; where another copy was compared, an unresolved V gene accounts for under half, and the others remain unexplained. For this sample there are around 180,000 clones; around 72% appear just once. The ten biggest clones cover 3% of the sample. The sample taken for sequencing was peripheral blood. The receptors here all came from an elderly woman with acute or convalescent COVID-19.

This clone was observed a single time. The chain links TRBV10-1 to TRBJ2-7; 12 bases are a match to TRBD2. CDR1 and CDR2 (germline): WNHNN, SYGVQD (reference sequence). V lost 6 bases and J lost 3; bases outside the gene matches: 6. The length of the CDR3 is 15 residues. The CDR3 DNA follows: TGCGCCAGCAGCTCACTAGCGGGAGGCTACTACGAGCAGTACTTC. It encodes CASSSLAGGYYEQYF.

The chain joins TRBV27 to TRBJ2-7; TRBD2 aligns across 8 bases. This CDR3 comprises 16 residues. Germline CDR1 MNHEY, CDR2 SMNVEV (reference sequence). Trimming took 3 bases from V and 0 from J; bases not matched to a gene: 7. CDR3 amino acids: CASSLASSGPSYEQYF. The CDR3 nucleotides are TGTGCCAGCAGTTTGGCCTCTAGCGGGCCCTCCTACGAGCAGTACTTC.

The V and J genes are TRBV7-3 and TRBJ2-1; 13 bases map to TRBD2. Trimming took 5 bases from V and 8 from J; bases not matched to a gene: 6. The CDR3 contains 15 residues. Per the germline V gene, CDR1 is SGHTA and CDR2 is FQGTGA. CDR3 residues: CASSRGLAGLDEQFF. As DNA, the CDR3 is TGTGCCAGCAGCCGGGGACTAGCGGGATTGGATGAGCAGTTCTTC.

As DNA, the CDR3 is TGTGCCAGCAGTTACTATCCCGCCAGGGGATACGAGCAGTACTTC. Its protein product is CASSYYPARGYEQYF. J is TRBJ2-7 and V is TRBV6-5; D is possibly TRBD1 (6 bases). The CDR3 sequence is 15 residues long. The germline V and J ends were trimmed by 1 base and 4 bases, with 14 bases remaining between them. Looked up from germline, CDR1 is MNHEY and CDR2 is SVGAGI.

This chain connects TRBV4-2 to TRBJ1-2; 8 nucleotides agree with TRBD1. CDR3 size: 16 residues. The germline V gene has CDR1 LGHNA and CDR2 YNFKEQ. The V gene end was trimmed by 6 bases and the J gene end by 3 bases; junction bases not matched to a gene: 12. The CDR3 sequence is CASSQLQGASDYGYTF. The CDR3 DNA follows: TGTGCCAGCAGTCAACTTCAGGGGGCGAGTGACTATGGCTACACCTTC.

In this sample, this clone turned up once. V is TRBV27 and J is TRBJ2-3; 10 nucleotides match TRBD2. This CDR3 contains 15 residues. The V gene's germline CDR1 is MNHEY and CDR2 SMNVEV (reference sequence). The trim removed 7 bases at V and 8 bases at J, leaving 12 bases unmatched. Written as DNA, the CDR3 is TGTGCCAGCAAGATAAAGCGGGAGGGCCGGGGTACGCAGTATTTT. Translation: CASKIKREGRGTQYF.

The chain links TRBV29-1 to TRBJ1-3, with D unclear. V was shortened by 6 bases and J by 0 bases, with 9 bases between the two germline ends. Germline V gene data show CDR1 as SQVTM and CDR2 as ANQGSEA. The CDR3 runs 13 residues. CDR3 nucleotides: TGCAGCGTGGCGGTTAACTCTGGAAACACCATATATTTT. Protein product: CSVAVNSGNTIYF.

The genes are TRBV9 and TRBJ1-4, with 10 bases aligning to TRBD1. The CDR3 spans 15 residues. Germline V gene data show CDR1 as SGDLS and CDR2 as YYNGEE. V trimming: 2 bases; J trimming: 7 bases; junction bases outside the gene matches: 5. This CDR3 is CASSVRGDRGEKLFF. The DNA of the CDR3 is TGTGCCAGCAGCGTCAGAGGGGACAGGGGTGAAAAACTGTTTTTT.

This CDR3 is CASSPVEMGLGTNTGELFF. The CDR3 DNA sequence: TGTGCCAGCTCACCAGTTGAGATGGGACTGGGGACGAACACCGGGGAGCTGTTTTTT. The chain links TRBV18 to TRBJ2-2; tentatively, D is TRBD2 (6 bases). V lost 2 bases to trimming and J lost 0 bases, with 19 bases between them. CDR3 length: 19 amino acids. CDR1 and CDR2 (germline): KGHSH, LQKENI.

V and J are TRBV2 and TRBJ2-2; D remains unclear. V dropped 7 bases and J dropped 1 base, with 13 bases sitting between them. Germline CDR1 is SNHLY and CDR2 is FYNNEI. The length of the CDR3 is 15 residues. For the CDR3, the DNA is TGTGCCAGCATGGAGTCTACTTGGAACACCGGGGAGCTGTTTTTT. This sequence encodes CASMESTWNTGELFF.

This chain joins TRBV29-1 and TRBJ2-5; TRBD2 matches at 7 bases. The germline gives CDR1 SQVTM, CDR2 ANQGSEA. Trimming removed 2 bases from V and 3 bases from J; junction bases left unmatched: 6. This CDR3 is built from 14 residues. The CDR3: CSVEIGTTKETQYF. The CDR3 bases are TGCAGCGTTGAAATCGGGACTACAAAAGAGACCCAGTACTTC.

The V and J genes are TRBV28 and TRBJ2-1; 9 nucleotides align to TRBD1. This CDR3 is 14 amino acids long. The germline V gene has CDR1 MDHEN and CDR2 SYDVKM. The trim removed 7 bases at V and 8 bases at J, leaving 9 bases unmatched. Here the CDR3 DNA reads TGTGCCAGCAATTCGGACAGGGGCCTCTATGAGCAGTTCTTC. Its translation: CASNSDRGLYEQFF. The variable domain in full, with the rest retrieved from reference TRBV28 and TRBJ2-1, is DVKVTQSSRYLVKRTGEKVFLECVQDMDHENMFWYRQDPGLGLRLIYFSYDVKMKEKGDIPEGYSVSREKKERFSLILESASTNQTSMYLCASNSDRGLYEQFFGPGTRLTVL.

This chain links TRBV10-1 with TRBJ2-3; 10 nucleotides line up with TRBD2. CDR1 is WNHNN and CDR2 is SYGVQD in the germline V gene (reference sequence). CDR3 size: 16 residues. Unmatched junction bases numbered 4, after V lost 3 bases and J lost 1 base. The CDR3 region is CASSDRTSGRTDTQYF. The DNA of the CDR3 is TGCGCCAGCAGTGACCGGACTAGCGGCCGCACAGATACGCAGTATTTT.

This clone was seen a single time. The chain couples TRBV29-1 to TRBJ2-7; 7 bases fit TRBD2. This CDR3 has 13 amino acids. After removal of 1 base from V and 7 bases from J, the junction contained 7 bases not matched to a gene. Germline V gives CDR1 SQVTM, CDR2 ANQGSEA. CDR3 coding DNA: TGCAGCGTTGAAGCTAGCGGAACGGGGGAGCAGTACTTC. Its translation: CSVEASGTGEQYF.

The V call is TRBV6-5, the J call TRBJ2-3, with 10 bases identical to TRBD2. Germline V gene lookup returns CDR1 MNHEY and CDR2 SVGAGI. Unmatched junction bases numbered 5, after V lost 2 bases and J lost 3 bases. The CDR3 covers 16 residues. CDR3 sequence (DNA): TGTGCCAGCAGTTACGTTCTAGCGGGAGCGACAGATACGCAGTATTTT. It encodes CASSYVLAGATDTQYF.

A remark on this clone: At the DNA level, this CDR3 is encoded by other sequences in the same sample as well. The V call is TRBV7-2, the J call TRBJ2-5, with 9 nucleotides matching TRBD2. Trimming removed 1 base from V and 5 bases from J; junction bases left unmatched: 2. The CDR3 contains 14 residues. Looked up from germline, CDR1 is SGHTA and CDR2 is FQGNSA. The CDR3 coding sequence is TGTGCCAGCAGCTTAGGGCTAGCGGGGGAGACCCAGTACTTC. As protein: CASSLGLAGETQYF.

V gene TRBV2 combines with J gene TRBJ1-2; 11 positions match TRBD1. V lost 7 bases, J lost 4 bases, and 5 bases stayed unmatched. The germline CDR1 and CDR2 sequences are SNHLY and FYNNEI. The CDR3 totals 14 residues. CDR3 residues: CASTGQGAVYGYTF. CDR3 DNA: TGTGCCAGCACCGGACAGGGGGCAGTCTATGGCTACACCTTC.

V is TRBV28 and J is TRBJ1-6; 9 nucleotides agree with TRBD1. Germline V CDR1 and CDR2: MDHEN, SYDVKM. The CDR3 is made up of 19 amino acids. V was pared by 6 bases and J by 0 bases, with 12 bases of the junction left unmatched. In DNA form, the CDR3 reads TGTGCCAGCAGAAATCGGGACAGGGCGATGAGCTCCTATAATTCACCCCTCCACTTT. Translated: CASRNRDRAMSSYNSPLHF.

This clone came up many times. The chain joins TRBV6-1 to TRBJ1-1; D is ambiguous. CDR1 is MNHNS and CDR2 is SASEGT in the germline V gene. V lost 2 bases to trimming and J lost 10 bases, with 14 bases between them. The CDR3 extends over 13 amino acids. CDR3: CASSEKRKPGAFF. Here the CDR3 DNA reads TGTGCCAGCAGTGAAAAGAGGAAACCCGGAGCTTTCTTT.

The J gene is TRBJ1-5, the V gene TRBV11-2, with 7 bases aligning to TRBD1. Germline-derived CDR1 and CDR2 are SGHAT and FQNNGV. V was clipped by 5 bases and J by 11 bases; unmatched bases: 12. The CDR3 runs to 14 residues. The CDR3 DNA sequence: TGTGCCAGCAGCGCCGGGACAGTGGGGGTCGCCCAGCATTTT. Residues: CASSAGTVGVAQHF.

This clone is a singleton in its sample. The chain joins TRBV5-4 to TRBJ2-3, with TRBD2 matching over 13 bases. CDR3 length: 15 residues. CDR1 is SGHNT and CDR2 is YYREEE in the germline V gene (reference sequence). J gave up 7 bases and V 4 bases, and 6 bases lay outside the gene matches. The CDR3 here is CASSGGLAGPNTQYF. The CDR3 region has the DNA TGTGCCAGCAGCGGGGGACTAGCGGGACCCAATACGCAGTATTTT.

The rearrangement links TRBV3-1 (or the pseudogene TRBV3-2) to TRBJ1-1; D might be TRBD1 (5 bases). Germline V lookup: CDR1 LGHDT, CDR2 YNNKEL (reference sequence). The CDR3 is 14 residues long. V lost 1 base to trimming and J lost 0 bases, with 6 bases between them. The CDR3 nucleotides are TGTGCCAGCAGCCAAGCAGGGTTGAACACTGAAGCTTTCTTT. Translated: CASSQAGLNTEAFF.

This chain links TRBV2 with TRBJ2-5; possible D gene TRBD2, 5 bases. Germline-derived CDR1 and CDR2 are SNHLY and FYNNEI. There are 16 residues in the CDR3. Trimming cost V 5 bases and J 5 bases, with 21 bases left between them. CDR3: CASSLGLSGGEETQYF. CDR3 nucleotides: TGTGCCAGCAGTCTAGGACTGAGCGGCGGCGAGGAGACCCAGTACTTC. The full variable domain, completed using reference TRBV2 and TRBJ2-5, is EPEVTQTPSHQVTQMGQEVILRCVPISNHLYFYWYRQILGQKVEFLVSFYNNEISEKSEIFDDQFSVERPDGSNFTLKIRSTKLEDSAMYFCASSLGLSGGEETQYFGPGTRLLVL.

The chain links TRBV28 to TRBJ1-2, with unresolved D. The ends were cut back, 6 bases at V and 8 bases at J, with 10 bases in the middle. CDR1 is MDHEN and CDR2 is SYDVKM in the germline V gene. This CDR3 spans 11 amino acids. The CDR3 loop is CASRVPRGYTF. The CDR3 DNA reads TGTGCCAGCAGAGTCCCGCGCGGCTACACCTTC.

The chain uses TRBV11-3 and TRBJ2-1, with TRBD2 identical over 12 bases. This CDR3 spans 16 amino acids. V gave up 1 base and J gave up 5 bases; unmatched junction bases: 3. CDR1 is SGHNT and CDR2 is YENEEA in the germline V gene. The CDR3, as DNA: TGTGCCAGCAGCTTAGGGACTAGCGGGATCGACAATGAGCAGTTCTTC. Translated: CASSLGTSGIDNEQFF.

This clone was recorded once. CDR3 coding DNA: TGTGCCATCAGTACCGTCTATGGGGGAGGGCCCTACGAGCAGTACTTC. This sequence encodes CAISTVYGGGPYEQYF. The chain couples TRBV10-3 to TRBJ2-7; TRBD2 aligns across 7 bases. V lost 5 bases and J lost 2; bases outside the gene matches: 12. Looked up from germline, CDR1 is ENHRY and CDR2 is SYGVKD. The CDR3 totals 16 residues.

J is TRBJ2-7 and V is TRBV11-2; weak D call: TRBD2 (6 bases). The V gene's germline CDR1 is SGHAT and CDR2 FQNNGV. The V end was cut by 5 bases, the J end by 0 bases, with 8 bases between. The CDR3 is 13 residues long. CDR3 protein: CASSLGSSYEQYF. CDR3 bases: TGTGCCAGCAGCCTCGGGAGCTCCTACGAGCAGTACTTC.

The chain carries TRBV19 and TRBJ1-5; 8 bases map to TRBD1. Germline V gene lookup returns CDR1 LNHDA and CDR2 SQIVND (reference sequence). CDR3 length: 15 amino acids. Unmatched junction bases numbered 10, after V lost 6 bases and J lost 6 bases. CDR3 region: CASSPDRGLSQPQHF. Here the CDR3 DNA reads TGTGCCAGTAGCCCTGACAGGGGTTTGAGTCAGCCCCAGCATTTT.

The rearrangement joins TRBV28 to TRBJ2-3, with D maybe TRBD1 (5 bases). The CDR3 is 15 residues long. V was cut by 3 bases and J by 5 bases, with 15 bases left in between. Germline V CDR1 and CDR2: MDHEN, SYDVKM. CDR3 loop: CASSLVQGAGDTQYF. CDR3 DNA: TGTGCCAGCAGTTTGGTTCAAGGGGCTGGAGATACGCAGTATTTT.

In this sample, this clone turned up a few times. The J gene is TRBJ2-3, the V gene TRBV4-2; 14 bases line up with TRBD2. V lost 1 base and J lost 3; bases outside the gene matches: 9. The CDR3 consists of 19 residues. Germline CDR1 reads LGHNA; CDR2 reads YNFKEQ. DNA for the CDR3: TGTGCCAGCAGCCAAGTGGGACTAGCGGGAGATTCGGGGACAGATACGCAGTATTTT. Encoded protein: CASSQVGLAGDSGTDTQYF.